This T cell receptor (beta chain) appears in the sequencing data of a study of CD8 T cells in Susac syndrome. TEMRA cells were FACS-enriched, with CD8+ and CD4+ T cells isolated negatively. With random hexamers, about 0.45 to 1 ug RNA was reverse transcribed. A single record per CDR3 protein comes from TCRdb applying MiXCR to the immunoSEQ multiplex PCR reads. The table lists about 84,000 distinct CDR3 sequences, 90% to 95% of them singletons. The CDR3 is 17 amino acids. Germline V lookup: CDR1 SNHLY, CDR2 FYNNEI. The V gene end was trimmed by 3 bases and the J gene end by 7 bases; junction bases not matched to a gene: 12.

Sequencing was performed on CD8+ T cells from PBMCs. This TCR was sampled from a human donor in good health. The rearrangement joins TRBV2 to TRBJ2-2, with 9 nucleotides matching TRBD1. In DNA form, the CDR3 reads TGTGCCAGCAGTGACTACAGGGGGCGATTCATGGACGGGGAGCTGTTTTTT. Translation: CASSDYRGRFMDGELFF.